Listed below are T cell receptor beta chains from one sample, sequenced in a study of Graves' ophthalmopathy and Graves' hyperthyroidism. MiXCR, applied by TCRdb to the multiplex PCR reads, yields one record per CDR3 protein. The sample lists approximately 410,000 distinct CDR3 sequences; just over 15% were seen once. The sample consisted of peripheral blood. The receptors originated from a woman aged 18-29 years with stable Graves' hyperthyroidism. Each CDR3 is given with its conserved first and last residue. A D gene is named only where the DNA matches it firmly.

d_gene: -
v_gene: TRBV6-1
CDR3aa: CASRPREGKFRAFF

d_gene: -
v_gene: TRBV7-2
CDR3aa: CASSFGGAGYTF

d_gene: -
v_gene: TRBV12-3/TRBV12-4
CDR3aa: CASSRGSASYEQYF

d_gene: -
v_gene: TRBV2
CDR3aa: CASSEYFTEAFF

d_gene: -
v_gene: TRBV6-1
CDR3aa: CASSSPTVNRETQYF

d_gene: TRBD1
v_gene: TRBV20-1
CDR3aa: CSASRSGGGQPQHF

d_gene: -
v_gene: TRBV5-1
CDR3aa: CASSLDHNYGYTF

d_gene: -
v_gene: TRBV5-1
CDR3aa: CASSPGQRQLHHEQYF

d_gene: TRBD1
v_gene: TRBV5-1
CDR3aa: CASSFWTGNTGELFF

d_gene: TRBD1
v_gene: TRBV27
CDR3aa: CASQSVWGQSYEQYF

d_gene: TRBD2
v_gene: TRBV6-2/TRBV6-3
CDR3aa: CASSYSGLAGGLATQYF

d_gene: TRBD1
v_gene: TRBV9
CDR3aa: CASSVEGTGVTEAFF

d_gene: -
v_gene: TRBV7-2
CDR3aa: CASSLWGASEAFF

d_gene: -
v_gene: TRBV4-1
CDR3aa: CASSQDQGFDYGYTF

d_gene: -
v_gene: TRBV7-2
CDR3aa: CASSNSLFYGYTF

d_gene: -
v_gene: TRBV11-3
CDR3aa: CASSQNGYGYTF

d_gene: TRBD1
v_gene: TRBV29-1
CDR3aa: CSAPTQGEGTEAFF

d_gene: TRBD1
v_gene: TRBV5-1
CDR3aa: CASRDSTWDTIYF

d_gene: -
v_gene: TRBV6-1
CDR3aa: CASSPARGVNQPQHF

d_gene: -
v_gene: TRBV20-1
CDR3aa: CSARDQGRTHGYTF

d_gene: -
v_gene: TRBV4-2
CDR3aa: CASSQESPRALEQYF

d_gene: TRBD1
v_gene: TRBV12-3/TRBV12-4
CDR3aa: CASSPSYRGLRNTIYF

d_gene: TRBD1
v_gene: TRBV12-3/TRBV12-4
CDR3aa: CASSFEGTGTYNEQFF

d_gene: -
v_gene: TRBV2
CDR3aa: CASSEGYSDEQYF

d_gene: -
v_gene: TRBV20-1
CDR3aa: CSASQQRTKNIKYF

d_gene: -
v_gene: TRBV11-3
CDR3aa: CASSLDLSGEQYF

d_gene: TRBD1
v_gene: TRBV29-1
CDR3aa: CSVEKARGPRYGYTF

d_gene: -
v_gene: TRBV12-3/TRBV12-4
CDR3aa: CASGFHREQYF

d_gene: -
v_gene: TRBV11-2
CDR3aa: CASAAWAGYEQYF

d_gene: -
v_gene: TRBV5-1
CDR3aa: CASSLGSGQETQYF

d_gene: TRBD1
v_gene: TRBV11-3
CDR3aa: CASSAPGTGGLETQYF

d_gene: -
v_gene: TRBV27
CDR3aa: CASSFERAPHNYGYTF

d_gene: TRBD1
v_gene: TRBV15
CDR3aa: CATSRTQNRGLAGTEAFF

d_gene: -
v_gene: TRBV27
CDR3aa: CASSPPGMHEQYF

d_gene: -
v_gene: TRBV12-3/TRBV12-4
CDR3aa: CASSRVGGMNTEAFF

d_gene: TRBD1
v_gene: TRBV7-6
CDR3aa: CASSVGQGNMNTEAFF

d_gene: -
v_gene: TRBV12-3/TRBV12-4
CDR3aa: CASSFPDSYGYTF

d_gene: -
v_gene: TRBV12-5
CDR3aa: CASGSPDGWGGNIKYF

d_gene: -
v_gene: TRBV5-1
CDR3aa: CASSSVERGYGYTF

d_gene: TRBD2
v_gene: TRBV20-1
CDR3aa: CSAGSWRGERETQYF

d_gene: TRBD1
v_gene: TRBV24-1
CDR3aa: CATSGMGRAGGTGELFF

d_gene: TRBD1
v_gene: TRBV5-1
CDR3aa: CASGTGGLSTEAFF

d_gene: -
v_gene: TRBV18
CDR3aa: CASSPLMRGPANTGELFF

d_gene: TRBD1
v_gene: TRBV24-1
CDR3aa: CATSAWTGEEQYF

d_gene: -
v_gene: TRBV2
CDR3aa: CASRLFGYEQYF

d_gene: -
v_gene: TRBV6-1
CDR3aa: CLAARRIGVYGYTF

d_gene: -
v_gene: TRBV27
CDR3aa: CASRGRGYGYTF

d_gene: -
v_gene: TRBV18
CDR3aa: CASSPPAGFSAIYF

d_gene: -
v_gene: TRBV4-1
CDR3aa: CASSQTRGGGFSQPQHF

d_gene: -
v_gene: TRBV4-1
CDR3aa: CASSQVMAGISGNTIYF

d_gene: TRBD1
v_gene: TRBV6-4
CDR3aa: CASSDHPGQGNQPQHF

d_gene: -
v_gene: TRBV19
CDR3aa: CASIRPNYGYTF

d_gene: TRBD1
v_gene: TRBV4-1
CDR3aa: CASSQRPGGLVSPLHF

d_gene: TRBD1
v_gene: TRBV7-2
CDR3aa: CASSLVGTGTYGYTF